The clone carrying this T cell receptor beta chain came up a few times. The sample originates from a study of early T cells in non-severe SARS-CoV-2 infection. As for the study in general: It was bulk RNA from unsorted whole blood that was sequenced, and the chains were unpaired.

As part of library construction, unique molecular identifiers were attached to individual cDNA molecules. Using its own MiXCR run on the 5' RACE reads, TCRdb lists one record per CDR3 protein. The sample holds more than 50,000 distinct CDR3 sequences, approximately 12% seen once. Germline loops: CDR1 SGHNT, CDR2 YENEEA. This CDR3 has 13 amino acids. The ends were cut back, 3 bases at V and 6 bases at J, with 9 bases in the middle. The sample here was whole blood, taken at baseline. The chain is built from TRBV11-3 and TRBJ2-4; D not certain. The receptor comes from an adult who was a healthcare worker with PCR-confirmed SARS-CoV-2 infection or an uninfected control (not recorded which). The CDR3 region is CASSFGPLNIQYF. CDR3 bases: TGTGCCAGCAGCTTTGGACCCTTAAACATTCAGTACTTC.